This TCR beta chain derives from a study of early stage breast cancer tumors. For the study at large: Of around 16 invasive breast tumors, about 12 were hormone receptor-positive, HER2-negative.

The study's findings and limits: Enriched TCRB sequences shared across patients were mostly commonly generated sequences. Compared with adjacent normal breast, tumors showed around 2.7-fold denser, more clonal T cells. In most of the 16 patients, blood comparison separated tumor from normal breast.

The protocol was immunoSEQ multiplex PCR, while the TCRdb copy is restricted to in-frame clones and leaves out a portion. In the table there are about 63,000 clones, over 65% of which are singletons. Deletions cut 0 bases from V and 4 bases from J, with 15 bases between. CDR3 length: 16 residues. CDR1 MGHDK and CDR2 SYGVNS come from the germline V gene. As to this clone: Its antigen is unknown.

Sequenced: blood. The receptor comes from a person younger than 45 with breast cancer. V and J are TRBV25-1 and TRBJ1-2; the D gene is possibly TRBD1 (5 bases). CDR3: CASSEYPRVESYGYTF. CDR3 sequence (DNA): TGTGCCAGCAGTGAATATCCCAGGGTCGAGAGCTATGGCTACACCTTC.